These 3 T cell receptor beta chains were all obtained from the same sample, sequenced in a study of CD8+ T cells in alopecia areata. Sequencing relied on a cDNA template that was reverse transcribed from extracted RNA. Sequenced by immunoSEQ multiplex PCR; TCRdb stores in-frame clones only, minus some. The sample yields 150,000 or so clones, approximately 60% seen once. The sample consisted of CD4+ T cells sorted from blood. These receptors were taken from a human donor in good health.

The CDR3 coding sequence is TGTGCCTGGAGTGTTAAGATTAACTATGGCTACACCTTC. Protein product: CAWSVKINYGYTF. The chain carries TRBV30 and TRBJ1-2; D call uncertain. CDR1 is GTSNPN, CDR2 SVGIG, per germline (reference sequence). This CDR3 region has 13 residues. Trimming pared 0 bases from V and 1 base from J, leaving 6 bases between.

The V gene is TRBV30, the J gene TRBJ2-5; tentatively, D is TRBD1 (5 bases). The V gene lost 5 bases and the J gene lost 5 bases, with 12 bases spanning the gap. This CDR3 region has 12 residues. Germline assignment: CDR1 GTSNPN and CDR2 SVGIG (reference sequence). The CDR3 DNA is TGTGCCTGGGCCAGGGATCCCGAGACCCAGTACTTC. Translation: CAWARDPETQYF.

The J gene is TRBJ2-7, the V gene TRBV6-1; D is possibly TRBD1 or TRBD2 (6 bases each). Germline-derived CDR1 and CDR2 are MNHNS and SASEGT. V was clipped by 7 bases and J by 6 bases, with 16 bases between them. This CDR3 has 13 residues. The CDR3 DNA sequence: TGTGCCAGCATCGTGGGAAAGGGGGGCGAGCAGTACTTC. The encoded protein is CASIVGKGGEQYF.